The rows below give T cell receptor beta chains drawn from one sample of a study of blood T cell repertoires in COVID-19. Measured with immunoSEQ multiplex PCR; TCRdb has only the in-frame clones, and not every one. This table holds about 110,000 clones, approximately 90% found once. The source material was peripheral blood. These receptors were taken from a woman aged 25 to 39 with acute or convalescent COVID-19. The CDR3 runs from the conserved cysteine through the conserved F or W. A D gene is named only where the DNA matches it firmly. Only part of the rows carry a size: once, few, many, or a class if the clone is expanded.

size: .
D: TRBD1
J: TRBJ1-2
V: TRBV19
CDR3: CASSLQGANGYTF
DNA: TGTGCCAGTAGCCTACAGGGGGCTAATGGCTACACCTTC

size: once
D: TRBD1
J: TRBJ1-5
V: TRBV18
CDR3: CASSEAGGSNQPQHF
DNA: TGTGCCAGCTCCGAAGCAGGGGGAAGCAATCAGCCCCAGCATTTT

size: .
D: TRBD2
J: TRBJ2-3
V: TRBV2
CDR3: CASSGLAGADTQYF
DNA: TGTGCCAGCAGTGGACTAGCGGGGGCAGATACGCAGTATTTT

size: .
D: TRBD1
J: TRBJ2-1
V: TRBV5-4
CDR3: CASSLQGRGDYNEQFF
DNA: TGTGCCAGCAGCTTACAGGGGCGTGGCGATTACAATGAGCAGTTCTTC

size: .
D: .
J: TRBJ2-7
V: TRBV19
CDR3: CASSIRAPGGEQYF
DNA: TGTGCCAGTAGTATTCGAGCGCCCGGGGGAGAGCAGTACTTC

size: .
D: TRBD2
J: TRBJ2-2
V: TRBV2
CDR3: CASSQAGDTGELFF
DNA: TGTGCCAGCAGTCAGGCGGGGGACACCGGGGAGCTGTTTTTT

size: once
D: .
J: TRBJ1-3
V: TRBV2
CDR3: CASSAFSGNTIYF
DNA: TGTGCCAGCAGTGCGTTTAGCGGAAACACCATATATTTT

size: .
D: .
J: TRBJ2-2
V: TRBV28
CDR3: CASSLGGTNTGELFF
DNA: TGTGCCAGCAGTTTAGGAGGGACGAACACCGGGGAGCTGTTTTTT

size: once
D: .
J: TRBJ2-3
V: TRBV20-1
CDR3: CSVRLTDTQYF
DNA: TGCAGTGTCAGACTCACAGATACGCAGTATTTT

size: .
D: .
J: TRBJ2-7
V: TRBV27
CDR3: CASRGGSWGHEQYF
DNA: TGTGCCAGCAGAGGAGGCTCCTGGGGGCACGAGCAGTACTTC

size: .
D: .
J: TRBJ1-2
V: TRBV15
CDR3: CATSRDRAEGRLYGYTF
DNA: TGTGCCACCAGCAGAGATAGGGCGGAGGGACGCCTTTATGGCTACACCTTC

size: .
D: .
J: TRBJ1-1
V: TRBV2
CDR3: CAAGGLVNTEAFF
DNA: TGTGCCGCAGGAGGACTAGTGAACACTGAAGCTTTCTTT

size: .
D: TRBD1
J: TRBJ1-2
V: TRBV19
CDR3: CASSRQGAGYTF
DNA: TGTGCCAGTAGCCGACAGGGGGCCGGCTACACCTTC

size: .
D: TRBD1
J: TRBJ2-3
V: TRBV19
CDR3: CASRRGTGGKRSDTQYF
DNA: TGTGCCAGTAGGCGTGGGACAGGGGGTAAAAGGTCAGATACGCAGTATTTT

size: .
D: .
J: TRBJ1-5
V: TRBV2
CDR3: CASSEAGQLVSNQPQHF
DNA: TGTGCCAGCAGTGAAGCGGGGCAGTTAGTGAGCAATCAGCCCCAGCATTTT

size: .
D: TRBD1
J: TRBJ1-6
V: TRBV28
CDR3: CASSSGDRGPSPLHF
DNA: TGTGCCAGCAGCTCCGGAGACAGGGGGCCTTCACCCCTCCACTTT

size: .
D: TRBD1
J: TRBJ2-7
V: TRBV30
CDR3: CAWGQGAINEQYF
DNA: TGTGCCTGGGGACAGGGGGCTATCAACGAGCAGTACTTC

size: .
D: .
J: TRBJ2-7
V: TRBV9
CDR3: CASSRGGVSYEQYF
DNA: TGTGCCAGCAGCCGAGGGGGGGTTTCCTACGAGCAGTACTTC

size: many
D: .
J: TRBJ1-5
V: TRBV10-1
CDR3: CASISGRCNQPQHF
DNA: TGCGCCAGCATCTCAGGGCGGTGCAATCAGCCCCAGCATTTT

size: .
D: TRBD1
J: TRBJ2-1
V: TRBV15
CDR3: CATSLGTGFSRSYNEQFF
DNA: TGTGCCACCAGTCTGGGGACAGGGTTCTCCAGGTCCTACAATGAGCAGTTCTTC

size: .
D: TRBD1
J: TRBJ1-2
V: TRBV19
CDR3: CASSILSAGTGDGYTF
DNA: TGTGCCAGTAGTATTTTATCCGCCGGGACAGGGGATGGCTACACCTTC

size: few
D: TRBD1
J: TRBJ1-1
V: TRBV2
CDR3: CASRDRDGLGTEAFF
DNA: TGTGCCAGCAGGGACAGGGATGGGTTAGGCACTGAAGCTTTCTTT